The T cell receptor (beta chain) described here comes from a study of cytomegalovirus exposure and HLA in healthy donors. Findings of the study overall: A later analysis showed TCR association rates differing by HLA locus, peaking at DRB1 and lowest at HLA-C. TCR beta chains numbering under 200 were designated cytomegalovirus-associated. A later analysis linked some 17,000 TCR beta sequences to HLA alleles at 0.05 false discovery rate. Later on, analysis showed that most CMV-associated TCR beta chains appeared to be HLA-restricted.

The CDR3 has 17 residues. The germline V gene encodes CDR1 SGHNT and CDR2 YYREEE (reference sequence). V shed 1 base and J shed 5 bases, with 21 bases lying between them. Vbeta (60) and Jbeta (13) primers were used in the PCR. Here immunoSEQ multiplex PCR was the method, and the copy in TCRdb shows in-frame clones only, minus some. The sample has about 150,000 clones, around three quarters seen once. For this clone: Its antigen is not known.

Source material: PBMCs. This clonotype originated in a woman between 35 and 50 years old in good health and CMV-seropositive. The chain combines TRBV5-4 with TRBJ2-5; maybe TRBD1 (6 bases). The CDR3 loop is CASSLPSPTGIGETQYF. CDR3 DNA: TGTGCCAGCAGCTTGCCCTCGCCGACAGGAATAGGGGAGACCCAGTACTTC. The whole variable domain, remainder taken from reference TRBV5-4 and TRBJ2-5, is ETGVTQSPTHLIKTRGQQVTLRCSSQSGHNTVSWYQQALGQGPQFIFQYYREEENGRGNFPPRFSGLQFPNYSSELNVNALELDDSALYLCASSLPSPTGIGETQYFGPGTRLLVL.